The T cell receptor beta chain described here comes from a study of blood T cells in healthy people across ages. Turning to this clonotype: Antigen unknown.

It was with a sample-barcoded 5' primer and a J-beta primer mix that a second PCR of about 7 to 12 cycles was run. Each cDNA molecule received a tag from a template-switch adaptor that had 12 random nucleotides. TCRdb analysed the 5' RACE reads with MiXCR anew, one entry per CDR3 protein. The sample has over 1,300,000 distinct CDR3 sequences, roughly 60% seen once; the top ten hold roughly 7%. The V gene lost 1 base and the J gene lost 4 bases, with 11 bases spanning the gap. The V gene's germline CDR1 is LGHNA and CDR2 YNFKEQ. The CDR3 extends over 15 amino acids. Overall study results and limits: Unknown CMV status may confound age-related changes in expanded clones. Getting older went along with TCR beta diversity per million T cells dropping roughly linearly.

The study recruited healthy Caucasian donors from Russia who were aged about 6 to 100. The TCR originated in a man aged 18 to 30 in good health. Input material: blood. This chain connects TRBV4-2 to TRBJ2-1; TRBD2 is a possible D gene (6 bases). The CDR3 DNA is TGTGCCAGCAGCCAAGTTCCCGGACTATACAATGAGCAGTTCTTC. It translates to CASSQVPGLYNEQFF.